What follows are 5 T cell receptor beta chains derived from one specimen sequenced in a study of tumor and adjacent non-tumor tissue in lung cancer. TCRbeta libraries were built with three rounds of nested PCR, modified from ARM-PCR. TCRdb re-called the multiplex PCR reads with MiXCR, one entry per CDR3 protein. The sample includes more than 60,000 distinct CDR3 sequences, about 77% of them seen just once. No cell sorting was done before RNA was extracted from the tissue. More than 3 cm separated this lung sample from the edge of the tumor. Specimen: distant non-tumor lung tissue. The receptors derive from a man between 60 and 75 years old with non-small cell lung cancer.

On this clonotype: Compared with germline, one end of the junction differs, possibly owing to a read error. CDR3 residues: CASSNRDRGRIRTGELFF. The DNA of the CDR3 is TGTGCCAGCAGTAACCGGGACAGGGGGCGCATCCGCACCGGGGAACTGTTTTTT. The V gene is TRBV6-1, the J gene TRBJ2-2; 12 bases align to TRBD1. In germline, CDR1 is MNHNS, CDR2 SASEGT. The CDR3 is made up of 18 amino acids.

This clonotype has a count of ten or more. This sequence joins TRBV24-1 and TRBJ1-2; a possible D gene is TRBD1 (6 bases). V shed 2 bases and J shed 8 bases, with 8 bases lying between them. CDR3 length: 12 amino acids. From germline, CDR1 is KGHDR and CDR2 SFDVKD. CDR3 in DNA: TGTGCCACCAGTGATTACAGGGACGGCTACACCTTC. Protein product: CATSDYRDGYTF.

The V and J genes are TRBV11-2 and TRBJ2-3, with 7 nucleotides matching TRBD2. Germline V gene data show CDR1 as SGHAT and CDR2 as FQNNGV. CDR3 length: 16 amino acids. V trimming: 2 bases; J trimming: 5 bases; junction bases outside the gene matches: 10. CDR3 protein: CASSLMAGVPIDTQYF. The DNA of the CDR3 is TGTGCCAGCAGCTTAATGGCGGGGGTGCCTATAGATACGCAGTATTTT.

This clonotype was seen more than once but under ten times. With a much larger clone just one base away, this may be a read error. The chain carries TRBV12-3 or TRBV12-4 and TRBJ1-5, with D perhaps matching TRBD1 (5 bases). The CDR3 loop spans 13 amino acids. The CDR3 region is CASSFGQNQPQNF. CDR3 in DNA: TGTGCCAGCAGCTTCGGACAAAATCAGCCCCAGAATTTT.

In the case of this clonotype: The CDR3 ends on some other residue instead of the conserved phenylalanine or tryptophan, so this is likely a read error. The DNA is left out, because the CDR3 cannot be placed on it with certainty; the CDR3 is given as TCRdb lists it. The rearrangement links TRBV4-1 to TRBJ2-1. The germline CDR1 and CDR2 sequences are MGHRA and YSYEKL. The CDR3 contains 12 residues when both ends are counted. CDR3 sequence reads: CTSSDTYNEQFS.